Below, one T cell receptor beta chain is given with its context. Germline assignment: CDR1 SGHNT and CDR2 YENEEA. Trimming at V came to 5 bases and at J to 5 bases, leaving 6 bases not matched to a gene. The CDR3 runs 16 residues. Seattle's enrolled individuals joined amid active infection and were then monitored longitudinally. The assay was immunoSEQ multiplex PCR, and TCRdb's table has in-frame clones only and misses some. The table lists about 150,000 clones, 83% of them singletons. The data stem from a study of blood T cell repertoires in COVID-19. Material: peripheral blood. This chain links TRBV11-3 with TRBJ2-2; 12 positions agree with TRBD2. The clonotype was recovered from a woman in her sixties or seventies with COVID-19, enrolled during active disease. As DNA, the CDR3 is TGTGCCAGCAGCCATCGACTAGCGGGAGTAACCGGGGAGCTGTTTTTT. Amino acids: CASSHRLAGVTGELFF.